One and the same sample provided the 10 T cell receptor beta chains below, sequenced in a study of neurological immune-mediated disorders. TCRdb ran MiXCR on the 5' RACE reads and lists one entry per CDR3 protein. The table records approximately 24,000 distinct CDR3 sequences, roughly 13% of them present only once. The sample was PBMCs. The receptors here all came from a woman aged 40 to 55 with HTLV-1-associated myelopathy (HAM/TSP).

In its sample, this clonotype was seen many times. The rearrangement joins TRBV29-1 to TRBJ2-3, with D perhaps TRBD1 (6 bases). From germline, CDR1 is SQVTM and CDR2 ANQGSEA. Trimming stripped 5 bases from V and 4 bases from J, with 22 bases between. The CDR3 runs 16 residues. This CDR3 is CSVSNQGTTGSDTQYF. The CDR3 coding sequence is TGCAGCGTTTCAAACCAGGGTACAACAGGGTCAGATACGCAGTATTTT.

This clonotype was picked up many times. The rearrangement links TRBV5-5 to TRBJ2-7; 13 bases line up with TRBD2. The CDR3 runs to 17 residues. Germline CDR1 is SGHKS and CDR2 is YYEKEE (reference sequence). Trimming cost V 0 bases and J 2 bases; bases outside gene matches: 5. DNA of the CDR3: TGTGCCAGCAGCTTGGGGACTAGCGGGGGTGAGCCCTACGAGCAGTACTTC. This encodes CASSLGTSGGEPYEQYF.

This clonotype was detected many times. V usage is TRBV9 and J usage is TRBJ2-3; 8 nucleotides agree with TRBD2. CDR3 length equals 17 residues. CDR1 and CDR2 (germline): SGDLS, YYNGEE. V was clipped by 4 bases and J by 0 bases; unmatched bases: 10. The CDR3 region is CASSPGLAGTSTDTQYF. CDR3 DNA: TGTGCCAGCAGCCCCGGACTAGCCGGGACTAGCACAGATACGCAGTATTTT.

The table lists this clonotype with many counts. The V and J genes are TRBV2 and TRBJ2-5; D is possibly TRBD1 (5 bases). Trimming left V 6 bases short and J 1 base short, with 21 bases between. Germline CDR1 and CDR2: SNHLY and FYNNEI. The CDR3 runs to 17 residues. This CDR3 reads CASRTQGQATPQETQYF. CDR3 nucleotides: TGTGCCAGCAGGACCCAGGGTCAGGCCACCCCCCAAGAGACCCAGTACTTC.

Many counts were recorded for this clonotype. The chain combines TRBV5-1 with TRBJ2-5, with 11 bases that match TRBD2. Trimming took 3 bases from V and 3 from J; bases not matched to a gene: 4. This CDR3 comprises 15 residues. Per the germline V gene, CDR1 is SGHRS and CDR2 is YFSETQ. In nucleotides, the CDR3 is TGCGCCAGCAGCTCGACTAGCGGGGTTGAAGAGACCCAGTACTTC. Its translation is CASSSTSGVEETQYF.

This clonotype was seen many times. The chain couples TRBV5-1 to TRBJ2-1; 9 nucleotides line up with TRBD1. CDR1 and CDR2 (germline): SGHRS, YFSETQ. The V and J ends lost 4 bases and 2 bases, in that order; junction bases with no gene match: 1. The CDR3 runs to 14 residues. The CDR3 spells CASSRDRAYNEQFF. The CDR3 coding sequence is TGCGCCAGCAGCCGGGACAGGGCCTACAATGAGCAGTTCTTC.

Many counts were recorded for this clonotype. V gene TRBV12-3 or TRBV12-4 combines with J gene TRBJ2-2; 9 bases match TRBD2. CDR3 length: 17 residues. The trim removed 7 bases at V and 0 bases at J, leaving 9 bases unmatched. CDR3 DNA: TGTGCCAGCACCCCACAGACTAGCGGATCGAACACCGGGGAGCTGTTTTTT. Translation: CASTPQTSGSNTGELFF.

At least ten counts were recorded for this clonotype. The chain employs TRBV15 and TRBJ2-2; weak D call: TRBD1 (6 bases). With 7 bases removed from V and 0 bases from J, the gap between germline ends came to 12 bases. Germline assignment: CDR1 LNHNV and CDR2 YYDKDF (reference sequence). CDR3 length equals 15 residues. The CDR3 region is CATTLGHANTGELFF. The DNA for the CDR3 is TGTGCCACCACGCTGGGACATGCGAACACCGGGGAGCTGTTTTTT.

In its sample, this clonotype was seen many times. This chain links TRBV20-1 with TRBJ2-1; D could derive from TRBD1 or TRBD2 (7 bases each). CDR3 length equals 14 residues. Trimming shortened V by 0 bases and J by 3 bases, and 9 bases separated the two germline ends. CDR1 is DFQATT, CDR2 SNEGSKA, per germline (reference sequence). The CDR3 protein is CSARDRGGYNEQFF. The CDR3 region has the DNA TGCAGTGCTAGAGACAGGGGGGGCTACAATGAGCAGTTCTTC.

This clonotype was counted at least ten times. The J gene is TRBJ2-1, the V gene TRBV5-1; no reliable D call. Deletions cut 0 bases from V and 0 bases from J, with 7 bases between. CDR3 length: 15 residues. CDR1 and CDR2 (germline): SGHRS, YFSETQ. CDR3 sequence reads: CASSLGVPSYNEQFF. The CDR3 coding sequence is TGCGCCAGCAGCTTGGGGGTTCCCTCCTACAATGAGCAGTTCTTC.